The 20 T cell receptor beta chains reported below all come from one sample, sequenced in a study of early stage breast cancer tumors. Clones were read by immunoSEQ multiplex PCR, and TCRdb kept only the in-frame ones, dropping some. The sample yields more than 55,000 clones, over 60% seen once. Source material: blood. Every receptor here comes from a young adult with breast cancer.

The chain recombines TRBV9 with TRBJ1-2; no firm D call. Germline assignment: CDR1 SGDLS and CDR2 YYNGEE. Trimming pared 4 bases from V and 2 bases from J, leaving 15 bases between. CDR3 size: 15 residues. The CDR3 coding sequence is TGTGCCAGCAGCCCCCGTGCGAGGGAAAACTATGGCTACACCTTC. Its translation is CASSPRARENYGYTF.

V gene TRBV14 combines with J gene TRBJ1-5; tentatively, D is TRBD1 (5 bases). The CDR3 runs to 15 residues. Deletions cut 1 base from V and 3 bases from J, with 10 bases between. Germline values: CDR1 SGHDN, CDR2 FVKESK. The DNA of the CDR3 is TGTGCCAGCAGCCAAGGGGCAGGGCTCAATCAGCCCCAGCATTTT. It specifies CASSQGAGLNQPQHF.

This clone was counted a single time. The gene calls are TRBV11-2 and TRBJ1-1; D gene ambiguous. The CDR3 length is 13 residues. V was clipped by 5 bases and J by 1 base, with 8 bases between them. The germline V gene encodes CDR1 SGHAT and CDR2 FQNNGV. The chain's CDR3 is CASSPGGNTEAFF. The CDR3, as DNA: TGTGCCAGCAGCCCGGGCGGGAACACTGAAGCTTTCTTT.

This chain joins TRBV9 and TRBJ2-2, with D unclear. The germline gives CDR1 SGDLS, CDR2 YYNGEE. Trimming left V 0 bases short and J 6 bases short, with 12 bases between. The CDR3 extends over 15 amino acids. Here the CDR3 reads CASSVGFRSAGELFF. In nucleotides, the CDR3 is TGTGCCAGCAGCGTAGGCTTCCGGTCGGCCGGGGAGCTGTTTTTT.

This rearrangement joins TRBV11-2 to TRBJ1-5, with D unclear. CDR3 length equals 14 residues. Per germline, CDR1 SGHAT and CDR2 FQNNGV. The V end lost 1 base, the J end lost 5 bases, and 9 bases lay between the germline ends. CDR3 sequence (DNA): TGTGCCAGCAGCTTAGGAGGAGATTATCAGCCCCAGCATTTT. Translating it yields CASSLGGDYQPQHF.

This clone was seen a handful of times. The chain couples TRBV6-1 to TRBJ2-7; tentative D call: TRBD1 (6 bases). V lost 3 bases and J 5 bases, leaving 14 bases between the germline ends. Germline V gene data show CDR1 as MNHNS and CDR2 as SASEGT. The CDR3 length is 14 residues. The DNA of the CDR3 is TGTGCCAGCAGTGAGAGCGCGGACAGCCACGAGCAGTACTTC. Its protein is CASSESADSHEQYF.

The chain is built from TRBV9 and TRBJ2-1; 12 positions match TRBD2. Losses at the gene ends were 4 bases for V and 4 bases for J; bases not matched to a gene: 3. Germline values: CDR1 SGDLS, CDR2 YYNGEE. The CDR3 is made up of 15 amino acids. DNA of the CDR3: TGTGCCAGCAGCTCCGGGACTAGCGGGTACAATGAGCAGTTCTTC. The encoded protein is CASSSGTSGYNEQFF.

The gene calls are TRBV19 and TRBJ1-1, with no clear D. CDR1 LNHDA and CDR2 SQIVND come from the germline V gene (reference sequence). CDR3 size: 14 residues. V gave up 5 bases and J gave up 1 base, with 11 bases separating them. The CDR3: CASSLGWENTEAFF. For the CDR3, the DNA is TGTGCCAGTAGTCTCGGGTGGGAGAACACTGAAGCTTTCTTT.

The rearrangement links TRBV2 to TRBJ1-5; a possible D gene is TRBD1 (6 bases). The V and J ends lost 8 bases and 0 bases respectively, with 17 bases between them. CDR3 length equals 16 residues. Germline lookup yields CDR1 SNHLY and CDR2 FYNNEI. The CDR3 protein is CASRSSVDSSNQPQHF. The CDR3 nucleotides are TGTGCCAGCCGAAGCTCAGTGGACAGTAGCAATCAGCCCCAGCATTTT.

The chain carries TRBV5-6 and TRBJ2-3, with TRBD2 matching over 7 bases. Germline-derived CDR1 and CDR2 are SGHDT and YYEEEE. The trim removed 4 bases at V and 3 bases at J, leaving 11 bases unmatched. This CDR3 region has 16 residues. CDR3 loop: CASSLGGIAGTDTQYF. CDR3 in DNA: TGTGCCAGCAGCCTGGGGGGGATAGCGGGTACAGATACGCAGTATTTT.

This rearrangement joins TRBV4-3 to TRBJ1-1; D is perhaps TRBD1 (6 bases). The CDR3 loop spans 16 amino acids. V dropped 0 bases and J dropped 3 bases, with 14 bases sitting between them. The germline V gene has CDR1 LGHNA and CDR2 YSLEER. The CDR3 DNA is TGCGCCAGCAGCCAAGATGGAAGGGGGGGGGACACTGAAGCTTTCTTT. The encoded protein is CASSQDGRGGDTEAFF.

The chain links TRBV4-1 to TRBJ1-2; D is perhaps TRBD1 (5 bases). CDR1 is MGHRA, CDR2 YSYEKL, per germline. V was trimmed by 0 bases and J by 6 bases, leaving 17 bases between them. The CDR3 contains 16 residues. DNA of the CDR3: TGCGCCAGCAGCCAAGATGTTCCGGGGACCTCCGATGGCTACACCTTC. Amino acid sequence: CASSQDVPGTSDGYTF.

This chain uses TRBV6-5 with TRBJ2-3, with D perhaps being TRBD1 or TRBD2 (5 bases each). With 2 bases removed from V and 2 bases from J, the gap between germline ends came to 11 bases. CDR1 is MNHEY, CDR2 SVGAGI, per germline. The CDR3 covers 15 residues. The CDR3 here is CASSYGGWATDTQYF. The DNA of the CDR3 is TGTGCCAGCAGTTACGGGGGTTGGGCCACAGATACGCAGTATTTT.

The rearrangement uses TRBV10-1 and TRBJ2-7; a weak D match, TRBD2 (5 bases). V was clipped by 0 bases and J by 2 bases, with 14 bases between them. This CDR3 has 16 residues. The germline V gene has CDR1 WNHNN and CDR2 SYGVQD (reference sequence). The CDR3 DNA is TGCGCCAGCAGTGAGTCATTTGCGGGCCCTACCTACGAGCAGTACTTC. Residues: CASSESFAGPTYEQYF.

The chain employs TRBV12-5 and TRBJ2-1; 12 nucleotides agree with TRBD2. The germline V gene has CDR1 LGHNT and CDR2 FRNRAP. This CDR3 is 16 amino acids long. With 6 bases clipped from V and 4 bases from J, the junction kept 7 bases outside the gene matches. The CDR3 region has the DNA TGTGCTAGTGGAAAAACGGGACTAGCGGGTTACAATGAGCAGTTCTTC. This gives the protein CASGKTGLAGYNEQFF.

This rearrangement joins TRBV29-1 to TRBJ2-1, with 7 bases identical to TRBD2. CDR1 and CDR2 from the germline V gene are SQVTM and ANQGSEA. CDR3 size: 16 residues. V lost 0 bases and J lost 4; bases outside the gene matches: 9. CDR3 sequence reads: CSVEDPEAGYYNEQFF. The CDR3 region has the DNA TGCAGCGTTGAAGATCCCGAAGCGGGATATTACAATGAGCAGTTCTTC.

V and J are TRBV18 and TRBJ1-1; a possible D gene is TRBD1 (6 bases). The germline V gene has CDR1 KGHSH and CDR2 LQKENI. V was clipped by 1 base and J by 4 bases, with 10 bases between them. CDR3 length: 14 residues. CDR3 nucleotide sequence: TGTGCCAGCTCACCACTTGGGGGCCTCACTGAAGCTTTCTTT. This codes for CASSPLGGLTEAFF.

J is TRBJ2-1 and V is TRBV5-1, with 11 bases identical to TRBD1. V was clipped by 3 bases and J by 8 bases; unmatched bases: 7. CDR1 and CDR2 from the germline V gene are SGHRS and YFSETQ. The CDR3 has 15 residues. CDR3 residues: CASSYGQGAGDEQFF. CDR3 DNA: TGCGCCAGCAGCTACGGACAGGGGGCCGGGGATGAGCAGTTCTTC.

The chain links TRBV6-1 to TRBJ2-3, with D perhaps given as TRBD1 or TRBD2 (5 bases each). The CDR3 consists of 13 residues. V was pared by 1 base and J by 8 bases, with 10 bases between. Germline CDR1 is MNHNS and CDR2 is SASEGT. In DNA, the CDR3 is TGTGCCAGCAGTGAAGGAGGGGCGGGTACGCAGTATTTT. Translated, it gives CASSEGGAGTQYF.

The rearrangement links TRBV7-9 to TRBJ1-2, with D perhaps TRBD1 (5 bases). V lost 5 bases, J lost 5 bases, and 12 bases lay in between. The CDR3 has 13 residues. Germline V gene data show CDR1 as SEHNR and CDR2 as FQNEAQ (reference sequence). For the CDR3, the DNA is TGTGCCAGCAGCGACCCCGGGGGGTATGGCTACACCTTC. Its protein product is CASSDPGGYGYTF.